These 32 T cell receptor beta chains were sequenced from one sample in a study of human CD8 memory T cell subsets. Researchers made TCR beta libraries via UMI-labeled 5' RACE. TCRdb re-called the 5' RACE reads; every CDR3 protein appears as one record, without DNA. The listing records about 10,000 distinct CDR3 sequences. It was CCR7+ PD-1+ TIGIT+ early memory CD8+ T cells with exhausted-like traits that constituted TPEX cells. The specimen sequenced was CD8+ T cells from PBMCs. These receptors came from a human donor in good health.

This CDR3 is CASSLGDRPYQETQYF. V is TRBV7-8 and J is TRBJ2-5; TCRdb gives TRBD1 as the D gene, but with no DNA this cannot be confirmed. CDR1 SGHVS and CDR2 FQNEAQ come from the germline V gene. This CDR3 is 16 amino acids long.

The rearrangement joins TRBV19 to TRBJ2-2; the D gene TCRdb calls, TRBD1, cannot be checked with no DNA. Germline CDR1 is LNHDA and CDR2 is SQIVND (reference sequence). CDR3 length: 15 residues. CDR3 loop: CATEDRSLNTGELFF.

This clonotype is labeled medium-sized based on frequency. The CDR3 here is CARRPRDSQETQYF. The chain combines TRBV14 with TRBJ2-5; TCRdb indicates TRBD1, and absent DNA this call remains unverified. CDR1 SGHDN and CDR2 FVKESK come from the germline V gene. CDR3 length equals 14 residues.

The V call is TRBV19, the J call TRBJ2-1; there is no DNA to check the TCRdb D call of TRBD2. Germline CDR1 and CDR2: LNHDA and SQIVND (reference sequence). This CDR3 contains 15 residues. The CDR3 loop reads CASDPSGGVYNEQFF.

The chain uses TRBV5-6 and TRBJ1-1. Germline CDR1 and CDR2: SGHDT and YYEEEE. The CDR3 has 15 amino acids. This CDR3 is CASSSPIGSDTEAFF.

The genes are TRBV12-3 or TRBV12-4 and TRBJ2-1; lacking DNA, the TRBD2 call made by TCRdb goes unchecked. The CDR3 contains 17 residues. The CDR3 sequence is CASSLVGSGRRDNEQFF.

The genes are TRBV7-9 and TRBJ2-5; the D call from TCRdb, TRBD2, cannot be confirmed without DNA. CDR1 SEHNR and CDR2 FQNEAQ come from the germline V gene (reference sequence). This CDR3 is built from 17 residues. The CDR3 region is CASSHGTSGSSKETQYF.

Judged by frequency, this clonotype is medium-sized. The chain uses TRBV30 and TRBJ1-1; TCRdb picks TRBD1, but there is no DNA to check that call. Germline CDR1 GTSNPN, CDR2 SVGIG (reference sequence). The CDR3 is made up of 13 amino acids. CDR3 amino acids: CAWTGNMNTEAFF.

By frequency, this clonotype registers medium-sized. This chain uses TRBV7-8 with TRBJ2-7; as DNA is missing, the TRBD1 call by TCRdb cannot be tested. The CDR3 consists of 14 residues. From germline, CDR1 is SGHVS and CDR2 FQNEAQ. This chain's CDR3 is CASSLQGVESEQYF.

CDR3 sequence: CASSTGINSYNEQFF. The chain links TRBV19 to TRBJ2-1; TCRdb calls TRBD1, which cannot be checked without DNA. The length of the CDR3 is 15 residues. Germline loops: CDR1 LNHDA, CDR2 SQIVND (reference sequence).

The gene calls are TRBV7-6 and TRBJ2-2. Germline values: CDR1 SGHVS, CDR2 FNYEAQ. The CDR3 covers 12 residues. This chain's CDR3 is CASSFPSGELFF.

This rearrangement joins TRBV30 to TRBJ2-7; the TRBD1 assignment by TCRdb is unverifiable without DNA. Germline assignment: CDR1 GTSNPN and CDR2 SVGIG (reference sequence). The CDR3 covers 14 residues. Here the CDR3 reads CAWSTPGQDGEQYF. Looking up the rest from reference TRBV30 and TRBJ2-7 gives the full variable domain: SQTIHQWPATLVQPVGSPLSLECTVEGTSNPNLYWYRQAAGRGLQLLFYSVGIGQISSEVPQNLSASRPQDRQFILSSKKLLLSDSGFYLCAWSTPGQDGEQYFGPGTRLTVT.

This clonotype is labeled medium-sized based on frequency. The chain has TRBV29-1 and TRBJ2-1; as DNA is missing, the TRBD1 call by TCRdb cannot be tested. The CDR3 runs to 15 residues. Looked up from germline, CDR1 is SQVTM and CDR2 is ANQGSEA. The CDR3 protein is CSVAPGQLDYNEQFF.

This clonotype counts as medium-sized (0.01 to 0.1%) by frequency. This rearrangement joins TRBV12-3 or TRBV12-4 to TRBJ1-1; without DNA, the TCRdb call of TRBD1 cannot be checked. CDR3 size: 15 residues. The CDR3 loop reads CASSPRDRTNTEAFF.

By frequency, this clonotype is medium-sized. J is TRBJ2-2 and V is TRBV4-3; TCRdb names TRBD1, which stays unverified in the absence of DNA. The CDR3 loop spans 16 amino acids. The germline V gene has CDR1 LGHNA and CDR2 YSLEER. This CDR3 reads CASSQDRTGSTGELFF.

The chain couples TRBV5-1 to TRBJ1-5. CDR3 length equals 14 residues. Germline CDR1 SGHRS, CDR2 YFSETQ. CDR3 amino acids: CASSPSAGTQPQHF.

V and J are TRBV12-3 or TRBV12-4 and TRBJ2-3; TCRdb proposes TRBD1, but this gene call is untestable without DNA. The CDR3 runs to 15 residues. The CDR3 protein is CASMSTTGPTDTQYF.

The chain carries TRBV4-3 and TRBJ2-1; TCRdb's D call of TRBD2 is untestable without DNA. This CDR3 has 16 residues. Germline loops: CDR1 LGHNA, CDR2 YSLEER. This chain's CDR3 is CASSQDRAGGTHEQFF.

The chain combines TRBV28 with TRBJ2-1; the TRBD1 assignment by TCRdb is unverifiable without DNA. The CDR3 has 15 amino acids. CDR1 MDHEN and CDR2 SYDVKM come from the germline V gene. CDR3: CASSPLNTNGGEQFF.

CDR3 loop: CASSLTAGGYNEQFF. The rearrangement uses TRBV27 and TRBJ2-1; the TCRdb call, TRBD2, lacks DNA for checking. Germline assignment: CDR1 MNHEY and CDR2 SMNVEV (reference sequence). The length of the CDR3 is 15 residues.

The chain employs TRBV5-4 and TRBJ1-2; the TCRdb D gene call, TRBD1, has no DNA to confirm it. The CDR3 totals 14 residues. Germline V lookup: CDR1 SGHNT, CDR2 YYREEE (reference sequence). CDR3 in amino acids: CASSLAGTGYGYTF.

The V gene is TRBV7-2, the J gene TRBJ1-2; TCRdb calls TRBD1, which cannot be checked without DNA. CDR1 and CDR2 from the germline V gene are SGHTA and FQGNSA. The CDR3 length is 15 residues. The CDR3 is CASSLGTETNYGYTF. The entire variable domain, with the rest obtained from reference TRBV7-2 and TRBJ1-2, is as follows: GAGVSQSPSNKVTEKGKDVELRCDPISGHTALYWYRQSLGQGLEFLIYFQGNSAPDKSGLPSDRFSAERTGGSVSTLTIQRTQQEDSAVYLCASSLGTETNYGYTFGSGTRLTVV.

The chain combines TRBV7-9 with TRBJ2-5. The CDR3 covers 14 residues. Per germline, CDR1 SEHNR and CDR2 FQNEAQ (reference sequence). CDR3 sequence reads: CASSLSDGQETQYF.

This chain uses TRBV28 with TRBJ1-2. Germline CDR1 is MDHEN and CDR2 is SYDVKM. The CDR3 covers 14 residues. CDR3: CASSYGVANYGYTF.

Frequency places this clonotype as medium-sized. J is TRBJ1-1 and V is TRBV7-6; TCRdb's assignment of TRBD1 cannot be checked, as there is no DNA. Germline lookup yields CDR1 SGHVS and CDR2 FNYEAQ. The CDR3 runs 15 residues. The CDR3 sequence is CASSVTGGASTEAFF.

The chain recombines TRBV5-4 with TRBJ2-7; TCRdb outputs TRBD1, but without DNA this stays unchecked. The CDR3 has 12 amino acids. Germline-derived CDR1 and CDR2 are SGHNT and YYREEE (reference sequence). CDR3 residues: CASSPGTGEQYF.

This clonotype is labeled medium-sized based on frequency. V gene TRBV9 combines with J gene TRBJ2-1. Germline V gene data show CDR1 as SGDLS and CDR2 as YYNGEE. This CDR3 spans 15 amino acids. The chain's CDR3 is CASSVDGSGHDEQFF.

V usage is TRBV27 and J usage is TRBJ2-5; there is no DNA to check the TCRdb D call of TRBD2. This CDR3 has 15 residues. The germline gives CDR1 MNHEY, CDR2 SMNVEV (reference sequence). The CDR3: CASSTLAGGIETQYF.

Measured by frequency, this clonotype is medium-sized. The rearrangement links TRBV15 to TRBJ1-2. This CDR3 spans 18 amino acids. Germline CDR1 reads LNHNV; CDR2 reads YYDKDF (reference sequence). CDR3 sequence: CATSRDFLREKANYGYTF.

V gene TRBV19 combines with J gene TRBJ2-1; TCRdb indicates TRBD1, and absent DNA this call remains unverified. CDR3 length equals 15 residues. Germline V gene sequence: CDR1 LNHDA, CDR2 SQIVND (reference sequence). CDR3 residues: CASTVGASYYNEQFF. The complete variable domain, with remaining parts taken from reference TRBV19 and TRBJ2-1, reads DGGITQSPKYLFRKEGQNVTLSCEQNLNHDAMYWYRQDPGQGLRLIYYSQIVNDFQKGDIAEGYSVSREKKESFPLTVTSAQKNPTAFYLCASTVGASYYNEQFFGPGTRLTVL.

The chain joins TRBV20-1 to TRBJ2-5; TCRdb picks TRBD1, but there is no DNA to check that call. The germline V gene has CDR1 DFQATT and CDR2 SNEGSKA (reference sequence). CDR3 length: 15 amino acids. The CDR3 sequence: CSASPAGRRGETQYF.

The CDR3 sequence is CASRFRGGGSATPDTQYF. The V call is TRBV11-2, the J call TRBJ2-3; TCRdb gives TRBD1 as the D gene, but with no DNA this cannot be confirmed. CDR1 and CDR2 from the germline V gene are SGHAT and FQNNGV. The CDR3 has 18 residues. The full variable domain, in which reference TRBV11-2 and TRBJ2-3 provide the parts outside the CDR3, is EAGVAQSPRYKIIEKRQSVAFWCNPISGHATLYWYQQILGQGPKLLIQFQNNGVVDDSQLPKDRFSAERLKGVDSTLKIQPAKLEDSAVYLCASRFRGGGSATPDTQYFGPGTRLTVL.